This T cell receptor (beta chain) was profiled in a study of blood T cell repertoires in COVID-19. Across the study: From T cells, B-cell-depleted T cells, or PBMCs came the material, which was cDNA or gDNA.

With 6 bases removed from V and 2 bases from J, the gap between germline ends came to 11 bases. There are 13 residues in the CDR3. Germline V gives CDR1 MNHEY, CDR2 SVGAGI. Per the original methods: Estimation of nucleated cell counts was performed using reference gene primer amplification. Method: immunoSEQ multiplex PCR; TCRdb's copy keeps in-frame clones and lacks some. V, J and clone size are those of that table, while D and trimming were read from the DNA. The top ten clones hold around 1.5% of a sample with 59,000 or so clones, approximately 90% of them seen once. The clonotype was recovered from a human donor in a cohort sampled during active COVID-19. The V call is TRBV6-5, the J call TRBJ2-7; the D gene is possibly TRBD2 (6 bases). Sequencing used peripheral blood. CDR3 DNA: TGTGCCAGCAGACTAGCTCTTCCCTACGAGCAGTACTTC. This codes for CASRLALPYEQYF.